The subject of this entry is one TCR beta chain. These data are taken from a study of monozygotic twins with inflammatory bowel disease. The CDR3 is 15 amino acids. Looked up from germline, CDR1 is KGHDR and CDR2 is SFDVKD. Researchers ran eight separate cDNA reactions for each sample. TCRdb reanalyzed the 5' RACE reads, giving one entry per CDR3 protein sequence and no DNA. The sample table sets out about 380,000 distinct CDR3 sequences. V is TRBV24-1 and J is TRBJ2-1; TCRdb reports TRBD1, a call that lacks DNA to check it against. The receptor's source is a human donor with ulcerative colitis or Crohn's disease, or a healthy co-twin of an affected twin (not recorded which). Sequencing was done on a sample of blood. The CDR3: CATSPRQTLYNEQFF.